These 18 T cell receptor beta chains originate from one sample sequenced in a study of T-cell memory formation after mild COVID-19. TCRdb itself ran the 5' RACE reads through MiXCR, one entry per CDR3 protein. The data contain 120,000 or so distinct CDR3 sequences, approximately 5.9% of them singletons. What was sequenced was PBMCs or a T cell subset sorted from them (not recorded which). The receptor source for this set is an adult woman who had mild COVID-19 (a few samples of this study predate the infection). Cell type and time point are not known.

In its sample, this clonotype was seen a few times. The chain employs TRBV18 and TRBJ2-2; TRBD1 or TRBD2 may be the D gene (5 bases each). Germline CDR1 is KGHSH and CDR2 is LQKENI. V was trimmed by 0 bases and J by 1 base, leaving 9 bases between them. CDR3 length: 16 amino acids. The CDR3 region is CASSPPGRLNTGELFF. The CDR3 bases are TGTGCCAGCTCACCACCGGGACGGTTGAACACCGGGGAGCTGTTTTTT.

This clonotype was observed at least ten times. The chain joins TRBV10-3 to TRBJ2-7; TRBD1 agrees at 8 bases. The J segment lost 3 bases and the V segment lost 8 bases, leaving 6 bases of the junction unmatched. CDR1 ENHRY and CDR2 SYGVKD come from the germline V gene. The CDR3 has 13 residues. The DNA for the CDR3 is TGTGCCATCCAGGGGGCTGCTGACTACGAGCAGTACTTC. This translates into CAIQGAADYEQYF.

The chain is built from TRBV7-7 and TRBJ2-3, with D possibly being TRBD2 (6 bases). The V end lost 5 bases, the J end lost 8 bases, and 11 bases lay between the germline ends. The germline V gene encodes CDR1 SSHAT and CDR2 FNYEAQ (reference sequence). This CDR3 spans 12 amino acids. For the CDR3, the DNA is TGTGCCAGCAGCCCTTACGGGGGTACGCAGTATTTT. Translated: CASSPYGGTQYF.

This clonotype was recorded many times. The chain links TRBV7-2 to TRBJ2-1, with D tentatively TRBD1 (6 bases). There are 15 residues in the CDR3. CDR1 and CDR2 from the germline V gene are SGHTA and FQGNSA. With 2 bases removed from V and 1 base from J, the gap between germline ends came to 9 bases. The CDR3 here is CASSLRGGSYNEQFF. The DNA for the CDR3 is TGTGCCAGCAGCTTACGAGGGGGATCCTACAATGAGCAGTTCTTC. Using reference TRBV7-2 and TRBJ2-1 for the parts outside the CDR3, the full variable domain is GAGVSQSPSNKVTEKGKDVELRCDPISGHTALYWYRQSLGQGLEFLIYFQGNSAPDKSGLPSDRFSAERTGGSVSTLTIQRTQQEDSAVYLCASSLRGGSYNEQFFGPGTRLTVL.

In its sample, this clonotype was seen a few times. This rearrangement joins TRBV12-3 or TRBV12-4 to TRBJ1-4; the D gene is possibly TRBD1 (5 bases). There are 13 residues in the CDR3. V lost 4 bases and J 6 bases, leaving 9 bases between the germline ends. The CDR3 bases are TGTGCCAGCAGTTCAGGGTGGGATGAAAAACTGTTTTTT. This translates into CASSSGWDEKLFF.

The rearrangement joins TRBV29-1 to TRBJ2-7; D is uncertain. V was cut by 6 bases and J by 4 bases, with 7 bases left in between. The CDR3 covers 10 residues. CDR1 is SQVTM, CDR2 ANQGSEA, per germline. For the CDR3, the DNA is TGCAGCGTCGGAGAATACGAGCAGTACTTC. It encodes CSVGEYEQYF.

This clonotype was seen at least ten times. The rearrangement links TRBV9 to TRBJ2-1, with a tentative D call TRBD2 (6 bases). CDR1 is SGDLS, CDR2 YYNGEE, per germline. The CDR3 is made up of 13 amino acids. Trimming pared 0 bases from V and 10 bases from J, leaving 11 bases between. This chain's CDR3 is CASSVGRGGEQFF. The CDR3 bases are TGTGCCAGCAGCGTAGGGAGGGGAGGAGAGCAGTTCTTC.

This clonotype was found many times. The rearrangement links TRBV7-9 to TRBJ2-3, with D unresolved. This CDR3 has 13 amino acids. Looked up from germline, CDR1 is SEHNR and CDR2 is FQNEAQ (reference sequence). Trimming left V 6 bases short and J 5 bases short, with 12 bases between. As DNA, the CDR3 is TGTGCCAGCAGGAAGGACGGACGAGATACGCAGTATTTT. Amino acid sequence: CASRKDGRDTQYF.

V is TRBV12-3 or TRBV12-4 and J is TRBJ1-3; 10 positions agree with TRBD1. The CDR3 has 16 amino acids. The V gene end was trimmed by 3 bases and the J gene end by 2 bases; junction bases not matched to a gene: 4. As DNA, the CDR3 is TGTGCCAGCAGTTTCGCCGGACAGGGGGCTGGAAACACCATATATTTT. It codes for CASSFAGQGAGNTIYF.

The CDR3 sequence: CASSLAGLAGVNEQFF. DNA of the CDR3: TGTGCCAGCAGCTTAGCGGGACTAGCGGGAGTTAATGAGCAGTTCTTC. The chain employs TRBV7-2 and TRBJ2-1; 14 positions match TRBD2. There are 16 residues in the CDR3. The ends lost 0 bases at V and 7 bases at J; junction bases unmatched: 2. Germline values: CDR1 SGHTA, CDR2 FQGNSA.

This clonotype was seen many times. The V and J genes are TRBV3-1 and TRBJ1-1; 7 nucleotides match TRBD1. From germline, CDR1 is LGHDT and CDR2 YNNKEL (reference sequence). The CDR3 loop spans 14 amino acids. After removal of 3 bases from V and 4 bases from J, the junction contained 5 bases not matched to a gene. The CDR3 DNA follows: TGTGCCAGCAGCCACTCAGGGGGGGGCACTGAAGCTTTCTTT. Its protein product is CASSHSGGGTEAFF.

Only a few counts were recorded for this clonotype. The chain links TRBV27 to TRBJ1-2; 8 bases agree with TRBD1. Per germline, CDR1 MNHEY and CDR2 SMNVEV (reference sequence). The V gene end was trimmed by 3 bases and the J gene end by 7 bases; junction bases not matched to a gene: 4. This CDR3 has 13 amino acids. CDR3 in DNA: TGTGCCAGCAGTTTTCAGGGGGCCGGTGGCTACACCTTC. This translates into CASSFQGAGGYTF.

The table lists this clonotype with a few counts. The gene calls are TRBV6-5 and TRBJ1-1; TRBD1 aligns across 8 bases. J was trimmed by 4 bases and V by 6 bases; bases with no gene match: 4. The CDR3 extends over 13 amino acids. Germline V gene lookup returns CDR1 MNHEY and CDR2 SVGAGI. The DNA of the CDR3 is TGTGCCAGCAGAAGACAGGGGACCACTGAAGCTTTCTTT. It yields the protein CASRRQGTTEAFF.

The chain couples TRBV5-4 to TRBJ2-7, with 7 bases aligning to TRBD2. With 4 bases clipped from V and 6 bases from J, the junction kept 7 bases outside the gene matches. The CDR3 loop spans 13 amino acids. CDR1 and CDR2 from the germline V gene are SGHNT and YYREEE (reference sequence). CDR3 region: CASSTPTGGEQYF. CDR3 bases: TGTGCCAGCAGCACACCGACGGGAGGCGAGCAGTACTTC.

A remark on this clonotype: This sequence may be a read error, since a much larger clone differs from it by one base. A read error is likely, as this CDR3 ends without the conserved phenylalanine or tryptophan. As DNA, the CDR3 is TGTGCCAGCAGCCAAGTAGAGCGGGGGGCGGCCAGCTCCTACGAGCAGTACTTA. Translating gives CASSQVERGAASSYEQYL. The J gene is TRBJ2-7, the V gene TRBV4-2; TRBD2 matches 9 bases. Germline V gene lookup returns CDR1 LGHNA and CDR2 YNFKEQ. The CDR3 is 18 residues long. V shed 1 base and J 0 bases; nucleotides not matched to a gene: 10.

This clonotype appeared a few times. This sequence joins TRBV11-3 and TRBJ2-1; D ambiguous. This CDR3 is built from 13 residues. V gave up 8 bases and J gave up 0 bases, with 8 bases separating them. From germline, CDR1 is SGHNT and CDR2 YENEEA. DNA of the CDR3: TGTGCCAGCCTGTCGTCCTCCTACAATGAGCAGTTCTTC. As protein: CASLSSSYNEQFF. The complete variable domain, with remaining parts taken from reference TRBV11-3 and TRBJ2-1, reads EAGVVQSPRYKIIEKKQPVAFWCNPISGHNTLYWYLQNLGQGPELLIRYENEEAVDDSQLPKDRFSAERLKGVDSTLKIQPAELGDSAVYLCASLSSSYNEQFFGPGTRLTVL.

This clonotype was observed at least ten times. V usage is TRBV27 and J usage is TRBJ2-7; D is uncertain. This CDR3 has 13 amino acids. V lost 2 bases and J 3 bases, leaving 8 bases between the germline ends. Germline values: CDR1 MNHEY, CDR2 SMNVEV (reference sequence). The CDR3 is CASSLRPNYEQYF. DNA for the CDR3: TGTGCCAGCAGTTTAAGGCCTAACTACGAGCAGTACTTC.

V is TRBV3-1 and J is TRBJ1-1; D not certain. From germline, CDR1 is LGHDT and CDR2 YNNKEL (reference sequence). Between the trimmed V and J ends, which lost 4 bases and 3 bases, there was a span of 6 bases. CDR3 size: 12 residues. The CDR3 protein is CASSRTDTEAFF. The CDR3 region has the DNA TGTGCCAGCAGCCGAACCGACACTGAAGCTTTCTTT.